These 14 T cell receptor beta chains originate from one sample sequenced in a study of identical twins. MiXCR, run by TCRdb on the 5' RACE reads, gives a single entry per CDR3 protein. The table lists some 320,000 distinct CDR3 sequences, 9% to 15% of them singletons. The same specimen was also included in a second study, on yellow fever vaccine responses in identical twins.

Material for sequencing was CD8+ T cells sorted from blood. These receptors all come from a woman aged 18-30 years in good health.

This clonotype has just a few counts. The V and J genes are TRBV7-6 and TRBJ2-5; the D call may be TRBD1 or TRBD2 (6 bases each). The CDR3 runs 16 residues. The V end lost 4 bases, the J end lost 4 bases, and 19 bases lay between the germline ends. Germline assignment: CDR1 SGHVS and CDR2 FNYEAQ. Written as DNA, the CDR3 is TGTGCCAGCAGCTCCCCAGGGGATCGGGACTCAGAGACCCAGTACTTC. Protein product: CASSSPGDRDSETQYF. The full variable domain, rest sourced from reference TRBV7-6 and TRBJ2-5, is GAGVSQSPRYKVTKRGQDVALRCDPISGHVSLYWYRQALGQGPEFLTYFNYEAQQDKSGLPNDRFSAERPEGSISTLTIQRTEQRDSAMYRCASSSPGDRDSETQYFGPGTRLLVL.

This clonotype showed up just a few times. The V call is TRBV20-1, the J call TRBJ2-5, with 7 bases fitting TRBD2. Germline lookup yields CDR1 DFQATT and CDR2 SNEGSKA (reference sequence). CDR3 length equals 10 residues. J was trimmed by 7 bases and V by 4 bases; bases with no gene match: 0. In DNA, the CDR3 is TGCAGTGCTACGGGGGGGACCCAGTACTTC. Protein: CSATGGTQYF.

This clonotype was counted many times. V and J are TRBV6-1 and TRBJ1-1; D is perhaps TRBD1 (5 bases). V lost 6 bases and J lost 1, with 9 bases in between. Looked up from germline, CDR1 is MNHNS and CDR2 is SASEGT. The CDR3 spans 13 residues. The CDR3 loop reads CASSKTENTEAFF. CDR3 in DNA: TGTGCCAGCAGCAAGACAGAGAACACTGAAGCTTTCTTT.

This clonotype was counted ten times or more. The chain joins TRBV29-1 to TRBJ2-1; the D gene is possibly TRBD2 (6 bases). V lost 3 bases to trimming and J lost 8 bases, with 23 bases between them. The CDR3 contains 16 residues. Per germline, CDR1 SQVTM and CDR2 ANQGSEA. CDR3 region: CSVEGGGGKSFDEQFF. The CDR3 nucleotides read TGCAGCGTTGAGGGAGGAGGCGGGAAATCCTTTGATGAGCAGTTCTTC.

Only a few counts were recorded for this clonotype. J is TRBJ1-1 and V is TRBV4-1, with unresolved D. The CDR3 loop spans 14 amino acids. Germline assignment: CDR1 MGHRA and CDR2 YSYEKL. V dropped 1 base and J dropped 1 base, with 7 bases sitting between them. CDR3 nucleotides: TGCGCCAGCAGCCAAGTAAAGGAGAACACTGAAGCTTTCTTT. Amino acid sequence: CASSQVKENTEAFF.

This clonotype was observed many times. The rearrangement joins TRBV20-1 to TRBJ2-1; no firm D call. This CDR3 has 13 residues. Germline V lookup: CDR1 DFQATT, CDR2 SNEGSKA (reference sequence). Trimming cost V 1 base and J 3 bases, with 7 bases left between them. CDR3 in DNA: TGCAGTGCTAGAGTTCTAGACTACAATGAGCAGTTCTTC. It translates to CSARVLDYNEQFF.

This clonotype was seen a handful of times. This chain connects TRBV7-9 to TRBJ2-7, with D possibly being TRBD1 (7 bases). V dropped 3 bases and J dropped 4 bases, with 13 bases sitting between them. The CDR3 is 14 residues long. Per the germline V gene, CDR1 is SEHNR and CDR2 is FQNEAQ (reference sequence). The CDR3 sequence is CASSLGGQFYEQYV. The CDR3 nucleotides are TGTGCCAGCAGCTTGGGGGGACAGTTTTACGAGCAGTACGTC.

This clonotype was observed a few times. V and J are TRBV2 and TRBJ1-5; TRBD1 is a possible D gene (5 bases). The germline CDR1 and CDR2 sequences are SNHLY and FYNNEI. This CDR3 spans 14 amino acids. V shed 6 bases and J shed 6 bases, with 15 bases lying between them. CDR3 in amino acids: CASRRVGESQPQHF. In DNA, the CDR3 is TGTGCCAGCAGGAGGGTAGGGGAAAGTCAGCCCCAGCATTTT.

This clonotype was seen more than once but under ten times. The CDR3 DNA is TGTGCCAGCAGCCCCCTAGCGGGGGGTTCTGCAGATACGCAGTATTTT. It codes for CASSPLAGGSADTQYF. This sequence joins TRBV7-6 and TRBJ2-3; TRBD2 aligns across 11 bases. The CDR3 length is 16 residues. Germline V gene sequence: CDR1 SGHVS, CDR2 FNYEAQ. The junction had 8 bases not matched to a gene; V was cut back by 5 bases and J by 4 bases.

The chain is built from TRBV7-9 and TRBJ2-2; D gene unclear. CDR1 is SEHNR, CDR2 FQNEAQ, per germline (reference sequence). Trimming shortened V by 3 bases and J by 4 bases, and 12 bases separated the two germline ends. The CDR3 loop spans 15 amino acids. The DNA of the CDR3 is TGTGCCAGCAGCTTTCGCTACACGGGCACCGGGGAGCTGTTTTTT. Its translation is CASSFRYTGTGELFF.

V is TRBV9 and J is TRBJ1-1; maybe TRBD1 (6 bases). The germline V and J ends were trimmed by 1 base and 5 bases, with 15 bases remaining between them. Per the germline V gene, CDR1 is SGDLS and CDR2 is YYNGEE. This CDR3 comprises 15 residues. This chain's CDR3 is CASSVRAQGGTEAFF. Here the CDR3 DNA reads TGTGCCAGCAGCGTACGTGCACAGGGAGGGACTGAAGCTTTCTTT.

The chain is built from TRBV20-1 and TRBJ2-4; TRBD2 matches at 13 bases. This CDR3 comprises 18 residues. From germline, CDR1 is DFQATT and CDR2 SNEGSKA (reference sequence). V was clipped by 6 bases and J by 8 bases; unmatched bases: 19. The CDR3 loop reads CSAPGLAGDGSLVYIQYF. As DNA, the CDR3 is TGCAGTGCACCCGGACTAGCGGGAGATGGGAGTTTGGTGTACATTCAGTACTTC.

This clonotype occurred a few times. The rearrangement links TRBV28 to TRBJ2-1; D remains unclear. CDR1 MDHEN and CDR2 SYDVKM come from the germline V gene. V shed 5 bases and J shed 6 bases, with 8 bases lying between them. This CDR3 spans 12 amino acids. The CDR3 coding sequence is TGTGCCAGCAGTCGAAATACCAATGAGCAGTTCTTC. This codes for CASSRNTNEQFF. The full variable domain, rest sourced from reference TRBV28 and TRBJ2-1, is DVKVTQSSRYLVKRTGEKVFLECVQDMDHENMFWYRQDPGLGLRLIYFSYDVKMKEKGDIPEGYSVSREKKERFSLILESASTNQTSMYLCASSRNTNEQFFGPGTRLTVL.

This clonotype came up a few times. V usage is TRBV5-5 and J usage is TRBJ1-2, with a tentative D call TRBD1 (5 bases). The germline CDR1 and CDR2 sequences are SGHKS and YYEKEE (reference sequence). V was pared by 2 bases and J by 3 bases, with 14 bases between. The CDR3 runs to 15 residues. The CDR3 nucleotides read TGTGCCAGCAGCTTCGAGCAAAGGGGACACTATGGCTACACCTTC. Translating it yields CASSFEQRGHYGYTF.